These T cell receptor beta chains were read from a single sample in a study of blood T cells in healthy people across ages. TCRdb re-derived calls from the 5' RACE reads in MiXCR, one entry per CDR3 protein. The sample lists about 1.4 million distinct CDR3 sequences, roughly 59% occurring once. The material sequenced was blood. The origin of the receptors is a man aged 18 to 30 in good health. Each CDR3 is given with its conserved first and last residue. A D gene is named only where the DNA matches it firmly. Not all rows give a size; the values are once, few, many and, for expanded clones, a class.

CASSLAVRGGFNTEAFF,TGTGCCAGCAGCTTAGCGGTTCGGGGGGGCTTTAACACTGAAGCTTTCTTT,TRBJ1-1,.,TRBV7-2,17,.
CSVAGKAPSYNEQFF,TGCAGCGTTGCCGGCAAAGCCCCCTCTTACAATGAGCAGTTCTTC,TRBJ2-1,.,TRBV29-1,15,few
CSAALEAAQHF,TGCAGTGCAGCATTGGAGGCAGCCCAGCATTTT,TRBJ1-5,.,TRBV20-1,11,.
CASSLSTSAYEQYF,TGTGCCAGCAGTTTATCTACTTCGGCTTACGAGCAGTACTTC,TRBJ2-7,.,TRBV27,14,.
CASSLATSGRGEQFF,TGTGCCAGCAGCTTAGCGACTAGCGGGAGAGGTGAGCAGTTCTTC,TRBJ2-1,TRBD2,TRBV7-2,15,few
CASSERGVPGANVLTF,TGCGCCAGCAGTGAAAGGGGCGTCCCCGGGGCCAACGTCCTGACTTTC,TRBJ2-6,.,TRBV5-1,16,.
CASSQDRTDTQYF,TGTGCCAGCAGCCAAGATCGGACAGATACGCAGTATTTT,TRBJ2-3,.,TRBV4-1,13,many
CSVPRAGGSTGELFF,TGCAGCGTGCCTCGAGCGGGAGGAAGCACCGGGGAGCTGTTTTTT,TRBJ2-2,TRBD2,TRBV29-1,15,few
CASSQGLAGVGEQFF,TGTGCCAGCAGCCAAGGACTAGCGGGAGTTGGTGAGCAGTTCTTC,TRBJ2-1,TRBD2,TRBV4-2,15,.
CSARRDRGREQYF,TGCAGTGCTAGACGGGACAGGGGGCGCGAGCAGTACTTC,TRBJ2-7,TRBD1,TRBV20-1,13,.
CASSFIPGVSSYNSPLHF,TGTGCCAGCAGTTTTATTCCAGGGGTCAGCTCCTATAATTCACCCCTCCACTTT,TRBJ1-6,.,TRBV12-3/TRBV12-4,18,.
CASSSGQEDEQYF,TGTGCCAGCAGCTCGGGACAGGAAGACGAGCAGTACTTC,TRBJ2-7,TRBD1,TRBV7-8,13,few
CASSSQRGAPQFF,TGTGCCAGCAGTTCCCAGCGGGGGGCTCCCCAGTTCTTC,TRBJ2-1,TRBD2,TRBV27,13,.
CASSWIGSDEQFF,TGCGCCAGCAGCTGGATTGGATCCGATGAGCAGTTCTTC,TRBJ2-1,.,TRBV5-1,13,.
CSVALKQGNEQYF,TGCAGCGTAGCCCTTAAGCAGGGAAACGAGCAGTACTTC,TRBJ2-7,.,TRBV29-1,13,few